This TCR beta chain was profiled in a study of blood T cell repertoires in COVID-19. About the research overall: PBMCs, B-cell-depleted T cells, or T cells were the source of the cDNA or gDNA that made up the material.

Per the authors' pipeline: By means of reference gene primer amplification, nucleated cell counts were estimated. Libraries were prepared by immunoSEQ multiplex PCR; TCRdb keeps only in-frame clonotypes and omits some of them. V, J and clone size are taken as reported in that table, and D and trimming were inferred from the DNA itself. The data show fewer than 300,000 clones, approximately 85% seen once. Enrollees, about 18 to 95 years old, lived in approximately 25 US areas. Participant reports of clinical history set cohort assignment. With V trimmed by 5 bases and J by 7 bases, 4 bases remained unmatched. Germline CDR1 and CDR2: LNHDA and SQIVND (reference sequence). This CDR3 is built from 13 residues.

This chain uses TRBV19 with TRBJ1-5; 8 bases are a match to TRBD1. The sequenced material came from PBMCs or T cells enriched from blood (not recorded which). This sequence originates from a woman aged 25 to 39 who had recovered from COVID-19. The CDR3, as DNA: TGTGCCAGTAGTCCGACAGGGGAACAGCCCCAGCATTTT. It encodes CASSPTGEQPQHF. The full variable domain, with the rest looked up from reference TRBV19 and TRBJ1-5, is DGGITQSPKYLFRKEGQNVTLSCEQNLNHDAMYWYRQDPGQGLRLIYYSQIVNDFQKGDIAEGYSVSREKKESFPLTVTSAQKNPTAFYLCASSPTGEQPQHFGDGTRLSIL.